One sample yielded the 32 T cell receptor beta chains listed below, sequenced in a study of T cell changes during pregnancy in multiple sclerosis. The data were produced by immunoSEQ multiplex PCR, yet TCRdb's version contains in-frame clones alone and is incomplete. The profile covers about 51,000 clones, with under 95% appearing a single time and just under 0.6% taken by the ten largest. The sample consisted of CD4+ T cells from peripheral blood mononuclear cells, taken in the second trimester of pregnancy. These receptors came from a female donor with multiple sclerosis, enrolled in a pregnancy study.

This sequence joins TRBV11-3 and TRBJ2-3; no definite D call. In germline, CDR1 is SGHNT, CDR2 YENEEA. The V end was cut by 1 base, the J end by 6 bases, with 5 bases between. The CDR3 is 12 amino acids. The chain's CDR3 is CASSLVPDTQYF. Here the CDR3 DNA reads TGTGCCAGCAGCTTAGTCCCGGATACGCAGTATTTT.

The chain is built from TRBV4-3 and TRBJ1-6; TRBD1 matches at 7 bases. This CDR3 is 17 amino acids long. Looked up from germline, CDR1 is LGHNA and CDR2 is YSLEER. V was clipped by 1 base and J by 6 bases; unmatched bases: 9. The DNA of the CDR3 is TGCGCCAGCAGCCAAGTATCAACGACAGGGTCTAATTCACCCCTCCACTTT. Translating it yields CASSQVSTTGSNSPLHF.

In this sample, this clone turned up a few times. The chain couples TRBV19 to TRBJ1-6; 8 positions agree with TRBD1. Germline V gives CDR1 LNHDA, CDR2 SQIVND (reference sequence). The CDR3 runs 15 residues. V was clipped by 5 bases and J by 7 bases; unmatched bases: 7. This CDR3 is CASSVRQGLNSPLHF. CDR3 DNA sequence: TGTGCCAGTAGTGTTCGACAGGGGTTGAATTCACCCCTCCACTTT.

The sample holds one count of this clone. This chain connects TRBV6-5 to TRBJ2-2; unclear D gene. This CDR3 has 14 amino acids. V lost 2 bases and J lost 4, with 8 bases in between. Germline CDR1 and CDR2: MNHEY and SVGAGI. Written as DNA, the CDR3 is TGTGCCAGCAGTTACCATCGGGTCACCGGGGAGCTGTTTTTT. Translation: CASSYHRVTGELFF.

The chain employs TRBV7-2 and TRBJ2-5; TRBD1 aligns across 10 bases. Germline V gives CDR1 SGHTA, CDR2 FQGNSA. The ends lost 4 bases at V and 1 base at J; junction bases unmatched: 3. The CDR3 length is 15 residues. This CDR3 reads CASSWGQGPQETQYF. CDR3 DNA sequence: TGTGCCAGCAGCTGGGGACAGGGGCCCCAAGAGACCCAGTACTTC. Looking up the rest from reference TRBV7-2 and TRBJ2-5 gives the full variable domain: GAGVSQSPSNKVTEKGKDVELRCDPISGHTALYWYRQSLGQGLEFLIYFQGNSAPDKSGLPSDRFSAERTGGSVSTLTIQRTQQEDSAVYLCASSWGQGPQETQYFGPGTRLLVL.

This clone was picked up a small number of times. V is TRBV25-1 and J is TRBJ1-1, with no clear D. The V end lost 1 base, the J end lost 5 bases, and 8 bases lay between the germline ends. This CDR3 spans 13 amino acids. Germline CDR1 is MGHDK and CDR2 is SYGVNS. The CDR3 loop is CASSEFRLTEAFF. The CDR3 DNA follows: TGTGCCAGCAGTGAATTTAGACTAACTGAAGCTTTCTTT.

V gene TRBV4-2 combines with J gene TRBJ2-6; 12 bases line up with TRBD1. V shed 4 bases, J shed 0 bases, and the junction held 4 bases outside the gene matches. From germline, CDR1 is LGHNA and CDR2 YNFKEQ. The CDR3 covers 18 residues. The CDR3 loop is CASSPGTGGYSGANVLTF. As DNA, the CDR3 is TGTGCCAGCAGCCCCGGGACAGGGGGCTACTCTGGGGCCAACGTCCTGACTTTC.

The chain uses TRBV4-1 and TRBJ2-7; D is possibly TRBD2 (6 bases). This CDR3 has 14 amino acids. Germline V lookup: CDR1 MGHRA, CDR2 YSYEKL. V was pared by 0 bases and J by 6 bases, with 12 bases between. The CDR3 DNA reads TGCGCCAGCAGCCAAGACCCGGGGGTGGGCGAGCAGTACTTC. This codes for CASSQDPGVGEQYF.

The CDR3 loop is CSVEGGTNTEAFF. CDR3 nucleotide sequence: TGCAGCGTTGAGGGGGGTACCAACACTGAAGCTTTCTTT. The chain uses TRBV29-1 and TRBJ1-1; TRBD1 is a possible D gene (5 bases). The germline V gene has CDR1 SQVTM and CDR2 ANQGSEA. This CDR3 is built from 13 residues. The ends were cut back, 3 bases at V and 2 bases at J, with 10 bases in the middle. Complete variable domain (other parts from reference TRBV29-1 and TRBJ1-1): SAVISQKPSRDICQRGTSLTIQCQVDSQVTMMFWYRQQPGQSLTLIATANQGSEATYESGFVIDKFPISRPNLTFSTLTVSNMSPEDSSIYLCSVEGGTNTEAFFGQGTRLTVV.

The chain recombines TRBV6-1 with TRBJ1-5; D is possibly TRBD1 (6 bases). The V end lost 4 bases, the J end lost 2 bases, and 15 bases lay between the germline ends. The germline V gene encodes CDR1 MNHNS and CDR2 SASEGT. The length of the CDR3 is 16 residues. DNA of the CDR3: TGTGCCAGCAGTGCCCGCGGGGGCTATCGCAATCAGCCCCAGCATTTT. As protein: CASSARGGYRNQPQHF.

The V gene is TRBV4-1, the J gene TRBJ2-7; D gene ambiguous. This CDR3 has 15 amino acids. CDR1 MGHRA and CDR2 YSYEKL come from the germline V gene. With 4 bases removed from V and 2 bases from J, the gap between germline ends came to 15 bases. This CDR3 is CASSPGPNSAYEQYF. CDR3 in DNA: TGCGCCAGCAGCCCTGGGCCCAATTCGGCCTACGAGCAGTACTTC.

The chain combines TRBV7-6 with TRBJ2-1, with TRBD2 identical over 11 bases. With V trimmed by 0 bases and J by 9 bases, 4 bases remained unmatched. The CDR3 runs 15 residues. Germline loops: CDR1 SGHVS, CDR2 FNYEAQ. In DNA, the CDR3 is TGTGCCAGCAGCTTAGCCGGCCTAGCGGGGGGTGAGCAGTTCTTC. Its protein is CASSLAGLAGGEQFF.

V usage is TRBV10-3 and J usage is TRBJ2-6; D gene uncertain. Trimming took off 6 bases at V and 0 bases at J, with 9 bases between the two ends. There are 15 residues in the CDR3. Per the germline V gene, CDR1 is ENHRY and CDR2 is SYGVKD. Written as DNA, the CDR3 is TGTGCCATCAGGGGCCTCAGCTCTGGGGCCAACGTCCTGACTTTC. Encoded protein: CAIRGLSSGANVLTF.

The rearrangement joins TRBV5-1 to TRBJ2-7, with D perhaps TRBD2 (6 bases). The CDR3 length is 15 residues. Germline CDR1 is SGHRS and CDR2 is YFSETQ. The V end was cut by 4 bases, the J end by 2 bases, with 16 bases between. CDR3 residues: CASSRAAWGAYEQYF. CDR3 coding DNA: TGCGCCAGCAGCCGCGCTGCCTGGGGGGCCTACGAGCAGTACTTC.

This CDR3 is CASARGKGTEAFF. CDR3 bases: TGTGCCAGCGCCCGGGGAAAAGGGACTGAAGCTTTCTTT. The V call is TRBV25-1, the J call TRBJ1-1; no definite D call. CDR3 length: 13 amino acids. V was shortened by 8 bases and J by 5 bases, with 15 bases between the two germline ends. Germline-derived CDR1 and CDR2 are MGHDK and SYGVNS.

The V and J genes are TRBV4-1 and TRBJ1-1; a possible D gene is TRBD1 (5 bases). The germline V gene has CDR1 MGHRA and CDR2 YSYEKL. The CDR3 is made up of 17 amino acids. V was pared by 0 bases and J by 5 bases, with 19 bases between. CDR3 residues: CASSQDRSRVGRTEAFF. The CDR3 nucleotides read TGCGCCAGCAGCCAAGATCGCAGCAGGGTAGGACGGACTGAAGCTTTCTTT.

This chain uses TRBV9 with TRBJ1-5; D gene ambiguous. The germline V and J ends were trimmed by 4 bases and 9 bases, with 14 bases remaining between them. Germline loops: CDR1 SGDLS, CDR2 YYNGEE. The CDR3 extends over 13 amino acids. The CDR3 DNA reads TGTGCCAGCAGCACCAGTAATGGAGGGCCCCAGCATTTT. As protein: CASSTSNGGPQHF.

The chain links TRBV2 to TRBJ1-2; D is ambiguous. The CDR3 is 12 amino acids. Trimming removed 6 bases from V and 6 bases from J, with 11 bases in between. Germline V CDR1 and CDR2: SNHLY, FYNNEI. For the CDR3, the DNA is TGTGCCAGCAGCGTCTTCTTCGATGGCTACACCTTC. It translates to CASSVFFDGYTF.

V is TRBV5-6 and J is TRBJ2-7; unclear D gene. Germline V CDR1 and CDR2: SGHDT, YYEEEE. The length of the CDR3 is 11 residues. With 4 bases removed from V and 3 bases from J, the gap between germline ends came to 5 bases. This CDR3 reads CASSLGYEQYF. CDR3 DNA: TGTGCCAGCAGCCTAGGCTACGAGCAGTACTTC.

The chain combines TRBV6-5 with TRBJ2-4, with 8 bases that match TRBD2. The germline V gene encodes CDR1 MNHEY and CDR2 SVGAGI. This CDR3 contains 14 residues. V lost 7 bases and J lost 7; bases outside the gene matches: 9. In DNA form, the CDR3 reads TGTGCCAGCACCGCGACGGGGGGGAGGAACATTCAGTACTTC. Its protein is CASTATGGRNIQYF.

CDR3 nucleotides: TGTGCCAGCACCCGCAGGGGGTACACTGAAGCTTTCTTT. Translated: CASTRRGYTEAFF. The chain couples TRBV6-5 to TRBJ1-1, with TRBD1 matching 7 bases. The CDR3 is 13 amino acids. V lost 7 bases and J lost 3; bases outside the gene matches: 5. Germline CDR1 reads MNHEY; CDR2 reads SVGAGI.

CDR3 residues: CASSLVSSDDGANVLTF. Written as DNA, the CDR3 is TGTGCCAGCAGCTTAGTGTCCAGCGATGATGGGGCCAACGTCCTGACTTTC. The chain is built from TRBV11-2 and TRBJ2-6; D ambiguous. The CDR3 extends over 17 amino acids. Germline V lookup: CDR1 SGHAT, CDR2 FQNNGV. The germline V and J ends were trimmed by 1 base and 3 bases, with 13 bases remaining between them.

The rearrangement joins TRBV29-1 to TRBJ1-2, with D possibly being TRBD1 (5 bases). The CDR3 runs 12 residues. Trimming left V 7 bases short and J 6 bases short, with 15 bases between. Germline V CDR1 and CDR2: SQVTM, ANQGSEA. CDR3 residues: CSGVQGLDGYTF. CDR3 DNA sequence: TGCAGCGGAGTTCAGGGACTGGATGGCTACACCTTC.

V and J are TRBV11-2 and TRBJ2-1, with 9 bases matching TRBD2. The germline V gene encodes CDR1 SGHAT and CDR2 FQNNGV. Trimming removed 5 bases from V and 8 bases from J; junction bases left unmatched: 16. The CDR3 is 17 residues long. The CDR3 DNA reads TGTGCCAGCAGCGGCCGGCGAGGGACTAGCAAGGGGGATGAGCAGTTCTTC. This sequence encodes CASSGRRGTSKGDEQFF.

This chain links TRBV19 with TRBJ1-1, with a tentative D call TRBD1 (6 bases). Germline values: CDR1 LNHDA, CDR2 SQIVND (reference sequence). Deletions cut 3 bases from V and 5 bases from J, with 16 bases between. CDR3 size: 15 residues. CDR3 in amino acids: CASSILGGGWTEAFF. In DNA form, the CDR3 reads TGTGCCAGTAGTATCCTAGGGGGGGGCTGGACTGAAGCTTTCTTT. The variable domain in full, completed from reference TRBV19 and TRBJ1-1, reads DGGITQSPKYLFRKEGQNVTLSCEQNLNHDAMYWYRQDPGQGLRLIYYSQIVNDFQKGDIAEGYSVSREKKESFPLTVTSAQKNPTAFYLCASSILGGGWTEAFFGQGTRLTVV.

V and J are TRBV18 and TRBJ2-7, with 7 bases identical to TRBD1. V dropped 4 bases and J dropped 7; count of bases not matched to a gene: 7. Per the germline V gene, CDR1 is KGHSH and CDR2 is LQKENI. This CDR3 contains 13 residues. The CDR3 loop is CASSRGQPEEQYF. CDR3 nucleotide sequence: TGTGCCAGCTCACGGGGACAGCCCGAGGAGCAGTACTTC.

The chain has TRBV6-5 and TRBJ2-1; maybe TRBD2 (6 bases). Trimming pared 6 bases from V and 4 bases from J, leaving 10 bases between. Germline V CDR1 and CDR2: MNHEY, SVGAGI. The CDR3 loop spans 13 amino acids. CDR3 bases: TGTGCCAGCAGGGCGGGGCGGTACAATGAGCAGTTCTTC. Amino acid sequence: CASRAGRYNEQFF.

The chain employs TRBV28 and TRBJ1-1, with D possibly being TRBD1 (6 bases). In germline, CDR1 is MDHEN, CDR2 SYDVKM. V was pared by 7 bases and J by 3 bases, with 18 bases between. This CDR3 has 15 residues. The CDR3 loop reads CASISGGRRDTEAFF. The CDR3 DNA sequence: TGTGCCAGCATTTCGGGGGGCCGGCGGGACACTGAAGCTTTCTTT.

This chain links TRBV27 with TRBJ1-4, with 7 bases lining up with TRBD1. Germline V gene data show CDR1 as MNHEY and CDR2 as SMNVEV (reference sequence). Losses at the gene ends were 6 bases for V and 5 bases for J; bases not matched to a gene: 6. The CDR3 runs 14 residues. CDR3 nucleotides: TGTGCCAGCAGGACTGACAGGGTCAATGAAAAACTGTTTTTT. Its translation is CASRTDRVNEKLFF.

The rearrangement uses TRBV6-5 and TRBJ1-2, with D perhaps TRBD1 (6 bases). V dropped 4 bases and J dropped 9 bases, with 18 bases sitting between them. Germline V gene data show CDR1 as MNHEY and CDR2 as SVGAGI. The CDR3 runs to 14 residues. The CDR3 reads CASSFGGAALSYTF. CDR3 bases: TGTGCCAGCAGTTTCGGGGGGGCCGCATTGAGCTACACCTTC.

The CDR3 region has the DNA TGTGCCAGCAGCGATGGGGAGAGCACTGAAGCTTTCTTT. Amino acids: CASSDGESTEAFF. The rearrangement links TRBV7-3 to TRBJ1-1; D not resolved. Germline values: CDR1 SGHTA, CDR2 FQGTGA. Trimming stripped 5 bases from V and 4 bases from J, with 11 bases between. This CDR3 spans 13 amino acids.

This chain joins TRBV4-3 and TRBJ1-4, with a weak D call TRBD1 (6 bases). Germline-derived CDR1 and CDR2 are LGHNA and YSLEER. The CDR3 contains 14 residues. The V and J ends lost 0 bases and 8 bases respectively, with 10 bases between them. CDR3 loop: CASSQEGRGEKLFF. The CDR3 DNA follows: TGCGCCAGCAGCCAAGAAGGCAGGGGAGAAAAACTGTTTTTT.